This TCR beta chain was sequenced for a study of CD8+CD57+ T cells in acquired aplastic anemia. Study-level information: Sorted CD4+ and CD8+ cell DNA averaged around 3.5 ug. Approximately 10 million reads were obtained on average for healthy donor CD4+ cells. Study-level results: In CD8+ cells, Simpson's diversity showed no significant difference between patients and controls. In common between the patients and the controls were around 30 CD8+ CDR3 sequences.

With respect to this clonotype: Its specificity is unknown.

The template used for profiling TCR beta VDJ and CDR3 was genomic DNA. MiXCR, run by TCRdb on the reads, gives a single entry per CDR3 protein. The sample has around 140,000 distinct CDR3 sequences, around two fifths seen once. Trimming stripped 8 bases from V and 1 base from J, with 11 bases between. This CDR3 comprises 13 residues. Germline V lookup: CDR1 SNHLY, CDR2 FYNNEI. Sample: sorted CD4+, CD8+, or CD8+CD57+ T cells (not recorded which) from PBMCs. The receptor was isolated from a human donor in good health, serving as a control. The gene calls are TRBV2 and TRBJ1-1, with no clear D. CDR3 region: CASERESNTEAFF. The CDR3 nucleotides are TGTGCCAGCGAGAGAGAGTCGAACACTGAAGCTTTCTTT. Complete variable domain (other parts from reference TRBV2 and TRBJ1-1): EPEVTQTPSHQVTQMGQEVILRCVPISNHLYFYWYRQILGQKVEFLVSFYNNEISEKSEIFDDQFSVERPDGSNFTLKIRSTKLEDSAMYFCASERESNTEAFFGQGTRLTVV.